The present TCR beta chain was sequenced within a study of blood T cell repertoires in COVID-19. The wider study: Acute and convalescent COVID-19 samples came from the United States, Italy and Spain. T cells, B-cell-depleted T cells, or PBMCs provided the cDNA or gDNA that served as material.

Trimming shortened V by 1 base and J by 6 bases, and 12 bases separated the two germline ends. In germline, CDR1 is LGHNA, CDR2 YSLEER. This CDR3 has 14 amino acids. Per the original data handling: Using reference gene primer amplification, nucleated cell counts were estimated. Profiled with immunoSEQ multiplex PCR; TCRdb holds only in-frame clones, not every one. V, J and clone size reflect that table, while D and trimming were determined from the DNA. The sample consists of about 49,000 clones, 55% to 70% of them appearing once. This rearrangement joins TRBV4-3 to TRBJ1-2; maybe TRBD1 (6 bases). Sequenced material: peripheral blood. This clonotype originated in a woman in her sixties or seventies with acute or convalescent COVID-19. The CDR3 DNA reads TGCGCCAGCAGCCAAGTACGGACAGCGGATGGCTACACCTTC. This sequence encodes CASSQVRTADGYTF.